The T cell receptor beta chain described here comes from a study of CD8 T cells in ankylosing spondylitis. Study-wide points: Existing reports had already noted some motif variants in reactive arthritis synovial fluid and blood.

The sample holds many counts of this clonotype. The antigen remains unidentified. From the 5' RACE reads, TCRdb called clonotypes with MiXCR, one entry per CDR3 protein. Altogether some 240,000 distinct CDR3 sequences are present, less than 10% being singletons, with the ten largest covering 6.8%. V dropped 2 bases and J dropped 3; count of bases not matched to a gene: 6. The CDR3 contains 15 residues. Per the germline V gene, CDR1 is LNHNV and CDR2 is YYDKDF (reference sequence). The rearrangement joins TRBV15 to TRBJ1-2; TRBD1 matches 7 bases. The sequenced sample was blood, either unsorted or a sorted T cell fraction (not recorded which). This receptor was identified in a male donor with ankylosing spondylitis or in good health (not recorded which). The CDR3 loop is CATSRYRQGDYGYTF. The CDR3 DNA reads as TGTGCCACCAGCAGATATAGACAGGGAGACTATGGCTACACCTTC.